A selection of T cell receptor beta chains follows, all from one sample in a study of T cell therapy after organ transplantation. Measured with immunoSEQ multiplex PCR; TCRdb has only the in-frame clones, and not every one. Of 44,000 or so clones detected, approximately 94% appear once; the ten largest clones hold approximately 3.4%. These receptors' targets are unknown. This material consisted of CD8+ T cells from blood, taken before autologous CMV-specific T cell therapy. These receptors were taken from a human patient who had received a solid organ transplant and had CMV disease. The CDR3 runs from the conserved cysteine through the conserved F or W. D genes are given only for firm matches. Expanded clones are given a class, and other clones once, few, many or no size at all.

V gene: TRBV19; J gene: TRBJ2-1; D gene: -; clone size: -; CDR3 protein: CASSIAPYNEQFF; CDR3 DNA: TGTGCCAGTAGTATAGCACCCTACAATGAGCAGTTCTTC
V gene: TRBV27; J gene: TRBJ2-1; D gene: TRBD2; clone size: once; CDR3 protein: CASSLSAGGTYNEQFF; CDR3 DNA: TGTGCCAGCAGTTTATCGGCGGGGGGGACCTACAATGAGCAGTTCTTC
V gene: TRBV27; J gene: TRBJ1-2; D gene: TRBD1; clone size: -; CDR3 protein: CASSSRTGYSSNYGYTF; CDR3 DNA: TGTGCCAGCAGTTCGAGGACAGGGTACAGTTCTAACTATGGCTACACCTTC
V gene: TRBV5-6; J gene: TRBJ1-2; D gene: -; clone size: -; CDR3 protein: CASSSTGTEANYGYTF; CDR3 DNA: TGTGCCAGCAGCTCTACCGGGACGGAAGCTAACTATGGCTACACCTTC
V gene: TRBV27; J gene: TRBJ1-1; D gene: -; clone size: once; CDR3 protein: CASFPYPIPRGFREAFF; CDR3 DNA: TGTGCCAGCTTCCCCTACCCGATCCCGCGGGGTTTTAGGGAAGCTTTCTTT
V gene: TRBV27; J gene: TRBJ1-2; D gene: -; clone size: -; CDR3 protein: CASSLAPPRDYGYTF; CDR3 DNA: TGTGCCAGCAGTTTAGCCCCCCCTAGGGACTATGGCTACACCTTC
V gene: TRBV5-6; J gene: TRBJ1-1; D gene: -; clone size: once; CDR3 protein: CASSLAPRGNTEAFF; CDR3 DNA: TGTGCCAGCAGCTTGGCTCCACGAGGGAACACTGAAGCTTTCTTT
V gene: TRBV5-1; J gene: TRBJ1-5; D gene: TRBD1; clone size: -; CDR3 protein: CASSQGTGGFGQPQHF; CDR3 DNA: TGCGCCAGCAGCCAAGGGACAGGGGGCTTCGGTCAGCCCCAGCATTTT
V gene: TRBV29-1; J gene: TRBJ2-1; D gene: TRBD1; clone size: -; CDR3 protein: CSGDRGLGNEQFF; CDR3 DNA: TGCAGCGGTGACAGGGGTCTGGGGAATGAGCAGTTCTTC
V gene: TRBV6-1; J gene: TRBJ2-3; D gene: TRBD2; clone size: -; CDR3 protein: CASSERSGGSDTQYF; CDR3 DNA: TGTGCCAGCAGTGAAAGGTCGGGAGGGTCGGATACGCAGTATTTT
V gene: TRBV5-1; J gene: TRBJ2-3; D gene: -; clone size: -; CDR3 protein: CASSLGVSITDTQYF; CDR3 DNA: TGCGCCAGCAGCTTGGGGGTCAGCATCACAGATACGCAGTATTTT
V gene: TRBV11-2; J gene: TRBJ1-5; D gene: -; clone size: -; CDR3 protein: CASSPDVTDGAQHF; CDR3 DNA: TGTGCCAGCAGCCCGGACGTCACCGATGGGGCCCAGCATTTT
V gene: TRBV19; J gene: TRBJ1-5; D gene: -; clone size: -; CDR3 protein: CASSAPYQDGFSYSNQPQHF; CDR3 DNA: TGTGCCAGTAGTGCACCCTATCAGGACGGTTTCTCTTATAGCAATCAGCCCCAGCATTTT
V gene: TRBV7-9; J gene: TRBJ2-2; D gene: -; clone size: -; CDR3 protein: CARQGQTSGGELFF; CDR3 DNA: TGTGCCAGGCAGGGACAAACCTCTGGCGGGGAGCTGTTTTTT
V gene: TRBV6-5; J gene: TRBJ2-5; D gene: -; clone size: -; CDR3 protein: CASSPSVTGQETQYF; CDR3 DNA: TGTGCCAGCAGTCCTTCGGTGACAGGTCAAGAGACCCAGTACTTC
V gene: TRBV27; J gene: TRBJ1-6; D gene: TRBD1; clone size: -; CDR3 protein: CASSFGYRTGDNSPLHF; CDR3 DNA: TGTGCCAGCAGTTTTGGGTATCGGACAGGTGATAATTCACCCCTCCACTTT
V gene: TRBV2; J gene: TRBJ2-7; D gene: TRBD2; clone size: -; CDR3 protein: CASSEGSGGPYEQYF; CDR3 DNA: TGTGCCAGCAGTGAGGGGAGCGGGGGTCCCTACGAGCAGTACTTC
V gene: TRBV19; J gene: TRBJ1-1; D gene: -; clone size: -; CDR3 protein: CASKKGMNTEAFF; CDR3 DNA: TGTGCCAGTAAAAAGGGAATGAACACTGAAGCTTTCTTT
V gene: TRBV14; J gene: TRBJ1-6; D gene: -; clone size: -; CDR3 protein: CASSSVGGNSPLHF; CDR3 DNA: TGTGCCAGCAGCAGCGTGGGTGGAAATTCACCCCTCCACTTT
V gene: TRBV30; J gene: TRBJ1-1; D gene: TRBD1; clone size: -; CDR3 protein: CAWGTATEAFF; CDR3 DNA: TGTGCCTGGGGGACAGCCACTGAAGCTTTCTTT
V gene: TRBV27; J gene: TRBJ1-2; D gene: -; clone size: -; CDR3 protein: CASSSPGTSNYGYTF; CDR3 DNA: TGTGCCAGCAGTTCGCCCGGGACGAGCAACTATGGCTACACCTTC
V gene: TRBV6-5; J gene: TRBJ2-2; D gene: -; clone size: -; CDR3 protein: CASSYDGVNTGELFF; CDR3 DNA: TGTGCCAGCAGTTACGACGGGGTCAACACCGGGGAGCTGTTTTTT
V gene: TRBV6-4; J gene: TRBJ2-6; D gene: -; clone size: -; CDR3 protein: CASSGGARFGANVLTF; CDR3 DNA: TGTGCCAGCAGTGGAGGTGCTCGTTTTGGGGCCAACGTCCTGACTTTC
V gene: TRBV7-9; J gene: TRBJ2-6; D gene: -; clone size: -; CDR3 protein: CASSGDQGDGANVLTF; CDR3 DNA: TGTGCCAGCAGCGGAGACCAGGGAGATGGGGCCAACGTCCTGACTTTC
V gene: TRBV6-5; J gene: TRBJ2-3; D gene: TRBD2; clone size: once; CDR3 protein: CASSWLAETSTDTQYF; CDR3 DNA: TGTGCCAGCAGTTGGCTAGCGGAAACTAGCACAGATACGCAGTATTTT
V gene: TRBV25-1; J gene: TRBJ2-4; D gene: TRBD2; clone size: -; CDR3 protein: CASSELAGGSGIQYF; CDR3 DNA: TGTGCCAGCAGTGAACTAGCGGGGGGGTCGGGCATTCAGTACTTC
V gene: TRBV19; J gene: TRBJ2-2; D gene: TRBD2; clone size: once; CDR3 protein: CASSIDPGLATTGELFF; CDR3 DNA: TGTGCCAGTAGTATAGATCCGGGACTAGCGACCACCGGGGAGCTGTTTTTT
V gene: TRBV10-2; J gene: TRBJ1-5; D gene: TRBD1; clone size: -; CDR3 protein: CASSEVVRGKKNQPQHF; CDR3 DNA: TGCGCCAGCAGTGAGGTCGTCAGGGGGAAGAAAAATCAGCCCCAGCATTTT
V gene: TRBV28; J gene: TRBJ2-2; D gene: -; clone size: -; CDR3 protein: CASSLTGNTGELFF; CDR3 DNA: TGTGCCAGCAGTTTAACCGGAAACACCGGGGAGCTGTTTTTT
V gene: TRBV6-6; J gene: TRBJ1-1; D gene: -; clone size: -; CDR3 protein: CASSFHATGNTEAFF; CDR3 DNA: TGTGCCAGCAGTTTCCACGCAACAGGGAACACTGAAGCTTTCTTT
V gene: TRBV6-1; J gene: TRBJ2-7; D gene: TRBD1; clone size: -; CDR3 protein: CAIRGQGHEQCF; CDR3 DNA: TGTGCCATCCGAGGACAGGGCCACGAGCAGTGCTTC
V gene: TRBV11-2; J gene: TRBJ2-7; D gene: TRBD1; clone size: -; CDR3 protein: CASSSTGYGYEQYF; CDR3 DNA: TGTGCCAGCAGCTCGACAGGGTACGGCTACGAGCAGTACTTC
V gene: TRBV13; J gene: TRBJ2-3; D gene: TRBD2; clone size: -; CDR3 protein: CASSLSGMSSTDTQYF; CDR3 DNA: TGTGCCAGCAGCCTGAGCGGGATGTCTAGCACAGATACGCAGTATTTT
V gene: TRBV5-6; J gene: TRBJ1-5; D gene: -; clone size: -; CDR3 protein: CASSLEGRNQPQHF; CDR3 DNA: TGTGCCAGCAGCTTGGAGGGACGCAATCAGCCCCAGCATTTT
V gene: TRBV27; J gene: TRBJ2-4; D gene: TRBD2; clone size: -; CDR3 protein: CASSPSFGGRAKNIQYF; CDR3 DNA: TGTGCCAGCAGTCCGTCTTTCGGCGGGAGGGCCAAAAACATTCAGTACTTC
V gene: TRBV4-3; J gene: TRBJ1-1; D gene: -; clone size: once; CDR3 protein: CASSQVTGAMYTEAFF; CDR3 DNA: TGCGCCAGCAGCCAAGTTACAGGAGCGATGTACACTGAAGCTTTCTTT
V gene: TRBV4-3; J gene: TRBJ2-7; D gene: -; clone size: -; CDR3 protein: CASSQDGKFDEQYF; CDR3 DNA: TGCGCCAGCAGCCAAGATGGCAAGTTTGACGAGCAGTACTTC
V gene: TRBV2; J gene: TRBJ2-7; D gene: -; clone size: once; CDR3 protein: CASSSGPFREYYEQYF; CDR3 DNA: TGTGCCAGCAGTTCAGGGCCGTTCAGGGAATACTACGAGCAGTACTTC
V gene: TRBV19; J gene: TRBJ1-1; D gene: -; clone size: once; CDR3 protein: CASSNGEWVHTEAFF; CDR3 DNA: TGTGCCAGTAGTAACGGGGAATGGGTCCACACTGAAGCTTTCTTT
V gene: TRBV9; J gene: TRBJ1-6; D gene: -; clone size: -; CDR3 protein: CASSVEASSPLHF; CDR3 DNA: TGTGCCAGCAGCGTAGAAGCCTCGTCACCCCTCCACTTT
V gene: TRBV7-2; J gene: TRBJ2-5; D gene: -; clone size: -; CDR3 protein: CASSLETVKETQYF; CDR3 DNA: TGTGCCAGCAGCTTAGAAACAGTAAAAGAGACCCAGTACTTC
V gene: TRBV6-1; J gene: TRBJ2-7; D gene: TRBD2; clone size: -; CDR3 protein: CASSAGLAAYEQYF; CDR3 DNA: TGTGCCAGCAGCGCGGGACTAGCGGCTTACGAGCAGTACTTC
V gene: TRBV4-3; J gene: TRBJ2-3; D gene: -; clone size: -; CDR3 protein: CASSQEQTDTQYF; CDR3 DNA: TGCGCCAGCAGCCAAGAGCAGACAGATACGCAGTATTTT
V gene: TRBV6-5; J gene: TRBJ2-7; D gene: TRBD2; clone size: -; CDR3 protein: CATSGSSYEQYF; CDR3 DNA: TGTGCCACCAGCGGGAGCTCCTACGAGCAGTACTTC
V gene: TRBV19; J gene: TRBJ2-7; D gene: TRBD2; clone size: -; CDR3 protein: CASSTGRGDEQYF; CDR3 DNA: TGTGCCAGTAGTACCGGACGGGGGGACGAGCAGTACTTC
V gene: TRBV27; J gene: TRBJ2-1; D gene: TRBD2; clone size: -; CDR3 protein: CASNTDGGAYNEQFF; CDR3 DNA: TGTGCCAGCAACACAGACGGGGGGGCCTACAATGAGCAGTTCTTC
V gene: TRBV9; J gene: TRBJ1-1; D gene: -; clone size: -; CDR3 protein: CASSPEGPGNTEAFF; CDR3 DNA: TGTGCCAGCAGCCCAGAGGGACCGGGGAACACTGAAGCTTTCTTT
V gene: TRBV7-9; J gene: TRBJ1-4; D gene: -; clone size: -; CDR3 protein: CASSSSGTTNEKLFF; CDR3 DNA: TGTGCCAGCAGCTCCTCGGGGACAACTAATGAAAAACTGTTTTTT